This T cell receptor (beta chain) was captured in a study of CD8+ T cells in alopecia areata. As for the study in general: Twice a day, 5 to 10 mg of oral tofacitinib was administered to treated patients. General study points: Significant decreases in scalp clonality and expanded CD8+ clones followed tofacitinib treatment. Clonality was higher in lesional than normal scalp, especially in alopecia totalis/universalis.

CDR1 is SGHDN, CDR2 FVKESK, per germline. The ends were cut back, 3 bases at V and 8 bases at J, with 12 bases in the middle. CDR3 length equals 13 residues. Treatment described: oral pan-JAK inhibitor, 5-10 mg twice daily. This clone was seen a handful of times. Antigen: not known. Extraction of RNA preceded its reverse transcription into cDNA, which served as the sequencing template. Profiled with immunoSEQ multiplex PCR; TCRdb holds only in-frame clones, not every one. The data hold hundreds of thousands of clones, with approximately 67% observed a single time. The sequence came from a human donor with alopecia areata. This sample comprised CD4+ T cells sorted from blood, obtained at approximately week 42, from a patient treated with tofacitinib. The gene calls are TRBV14 and TRBJ2-3; no firm D call. The CDR3 sequence: CASSHTASRTQYF. The CDR3 DNA is TGTGCCAGCAGCCACACAGCCTCCCGTACGCAGTATTTT.